This TCR beta chain was found in a study of T cells after posttransplantation cyclophosphamide. Findings of the study overall: Blood and skin or GI T cell repertoires showed limited TRB overlap. Later post-transplant blood repertoires were often dominated by donor CD8+ memory clones.

A word on this clone: Its target is unknown.

V dropped 6 bases and J dropped 7; count of bases not matched to a gene: 12. The germline V gene has CDR1 MDHEN and CDR2 SYDVKM. The CDR3 runs 15 residues. The naive gate required viable CD3+CD4+ or CD3+CD8+ cells with CCR7+CD45RA+CD45RO-CD95-CD27+CD28+ phenotype. Here immunoSEQ multiplex PCR was the method, and the copy in TCRdb shows in-frame clones only, minus some. The sample lists about 21,000 clones, approximately 98% occurring once. The TCR comes from a man aged 40-55 years in good health, CMV-negative, and a related stem cell transplant donor. The rearrangement links TRBV28 to TRBJ2-1; 7 positions match TRBD1. Sequencing was performed on naive CD8+ T cells sorted from PBMCs. CDR3 DNA sequence: TGTGCCAGCAGCCTCGACAGGGCTGCCCTTAATGAGCAGTTCTTC. Protein product: CASSLDRAALNEQFF.